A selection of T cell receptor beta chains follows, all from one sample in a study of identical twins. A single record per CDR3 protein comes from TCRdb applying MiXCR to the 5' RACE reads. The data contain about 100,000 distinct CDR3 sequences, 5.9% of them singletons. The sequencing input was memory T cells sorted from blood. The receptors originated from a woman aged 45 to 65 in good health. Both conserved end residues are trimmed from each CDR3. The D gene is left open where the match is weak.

CDR3aa: ASRPPGRGELF
v_gene: TRBV28
j_gene: TRBJ2-2
d_gene: .

CDR3aa: ATRAPLTGSGYT
v_gene: TRBV24-1
j_gene: TRBJ1-2
d_gene: TRBD1

CDR3aa: ASSPDKQRQETQY
v_gene: TRBV4-1
j_gene: TRBJ2-5
d_gene: .

CDR3aa: ASGSPARGYNEQF
v_gene: TRBV12-5
j_gene: TRBJ2-1
d_gene: TRBD2

CDR3aa: ASNPLLEREWGKTGELF
v_gene: TRBV7-2
j_gene: TRBJ2-2
d_gene: TRBD2

CDR3aa: ATSERAGAGYNEQF
v_gene: TRBV24-1
j_gene: TRBJ2-1
d_gene: TRBD2

CDR3aa: SALAGVLSEQF
v_gene: TRBV20-1
j_gene: TRBJ2-1
d_gene: TRBD2

CDR3aa: SAYPKKAGNTIY
v_gene: TRBV20-1
j_gene: TRBJ1-3
d_gene: .

CDR3aa: ASTPQGASSYNSPLH
v_gene: TRBV28
j_gene: TRBJ1-6
d_gene: .

CDR3aa: ASRPTSGRGHEQF
v_gene: TRBV6-2/TRBV6-3
j_gene: TRBJ2-1
d_gene: TRBD2

CDR3aa: ASSQGSGAGEKLF
v_gene: TRBV3-1
j_gene: TRBJ1-4
d_gene: .

CDR3aa: ASSLVGRGGTDTQY
v_gene: TRBV7-6
j_gene: TRBJ2-3
d_gene: .

CDR3aa: ASCRENTGELF
v_gene: TRBV2
j_gene: TRBJ2-2
d_gene: .

CDR3aa: SAKTGFGQETQY
v_gene: TRBV20-1
j_gene: TRBJ2-5
d_gene: TRBD1

CDR3aa: ASSVGTLGKNEQF
v_gene: TRBV9
j_gene: TRBJ2-1
d_gene: .

CDR3aa: ASSTGTSSYNEQF
v_gene: TRBV7-2
j_gene: TRBJ2-1
d_gene: TRBD2

CDR3aa: ASRTTQTGVNSPLH
v_gene: TRBV6-5
j_gene: TRBJ1-6
d_gene: TRBD1

CDR3aa: AWSVMGNYGYT
v_gene: TRBV30
j_gene: TRBJ1-2
d_gene: .

CDR3aa: ASSLETVNYGYT
v_gene: TRBV5-5
j_gene: TRBJ1-2
d_gene: .

CDR3aa: ASSIGGRLAGFNEQF
v_gene: TRBV19
j_gene: TRBJ2-1
d_gene: TRBD2

CDR3aa: SALTSGRLGF
v_gene: TRBV20-1
j_gene: TRBJ2-1
d_gene: TRBD2

CDR3aa: SARGGGRGDSPLH
v_gene: TRBV20-1
j_gene: TRBJ1-6
d_gene: TRBD1

CDR3aa: ATSDRGGTGELF
v_gene: TRBV24-1
j_gene: TRBJ2-2
d_gene: .